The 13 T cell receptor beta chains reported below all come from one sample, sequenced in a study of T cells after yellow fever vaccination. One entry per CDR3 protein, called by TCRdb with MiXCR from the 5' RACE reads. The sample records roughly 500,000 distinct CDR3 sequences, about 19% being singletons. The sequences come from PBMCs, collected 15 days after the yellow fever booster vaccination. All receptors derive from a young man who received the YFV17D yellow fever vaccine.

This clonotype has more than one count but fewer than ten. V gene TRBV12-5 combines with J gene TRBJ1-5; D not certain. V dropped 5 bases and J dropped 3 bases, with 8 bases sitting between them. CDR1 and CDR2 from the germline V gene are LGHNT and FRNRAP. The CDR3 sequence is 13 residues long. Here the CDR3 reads CASGQDANQPQHF. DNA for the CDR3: TGTGCTAGTGGTCAGGATGCCAATCAGCCCCAGCATTTT.

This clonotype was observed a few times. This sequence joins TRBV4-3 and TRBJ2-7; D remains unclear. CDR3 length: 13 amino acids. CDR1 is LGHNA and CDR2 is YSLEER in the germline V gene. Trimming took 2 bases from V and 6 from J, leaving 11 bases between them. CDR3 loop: CASSQRTVGEQYF. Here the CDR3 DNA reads TGCGCCAGCAGCCAACGGACGGTTGGCGAGCAGTACTTC.

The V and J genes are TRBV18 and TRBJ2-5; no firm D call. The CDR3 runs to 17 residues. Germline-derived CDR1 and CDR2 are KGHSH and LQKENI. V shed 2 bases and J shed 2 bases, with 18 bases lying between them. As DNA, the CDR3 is TGTGCCAGCTCACCAGAACTACTGATGGCCGTTCAAGAGACCCAGTACTTC. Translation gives CASSPELLMAVQETQYF.

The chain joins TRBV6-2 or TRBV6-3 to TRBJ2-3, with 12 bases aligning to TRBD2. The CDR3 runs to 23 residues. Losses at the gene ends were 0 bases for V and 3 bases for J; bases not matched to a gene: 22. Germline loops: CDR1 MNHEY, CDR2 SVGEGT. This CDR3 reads CASSYSTSPDSETSGRHTDTQYF. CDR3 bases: TGTGCCAGCAGTTACTCGACGTCACCGGACAGTGAAACTAGCGGGAGGCATACAGATACGCAGTATTTT.

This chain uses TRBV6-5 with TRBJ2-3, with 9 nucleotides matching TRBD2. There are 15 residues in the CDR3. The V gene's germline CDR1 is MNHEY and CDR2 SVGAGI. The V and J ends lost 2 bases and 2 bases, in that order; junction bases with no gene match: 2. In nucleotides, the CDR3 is TGTGCCAGCAGTTACACTAGCGGGCTCACAGATACGCAGTATTTT. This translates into CASSYTSGLTDTQYF.

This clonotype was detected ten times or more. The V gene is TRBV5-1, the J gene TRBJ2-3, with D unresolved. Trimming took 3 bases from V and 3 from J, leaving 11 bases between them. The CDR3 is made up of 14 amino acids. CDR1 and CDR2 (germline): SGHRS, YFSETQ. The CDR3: CASSSLSQTDTQYF. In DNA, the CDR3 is TGCGCCAGCAGCTCATTATCCCAAACAGATACGCAGTATTTT.

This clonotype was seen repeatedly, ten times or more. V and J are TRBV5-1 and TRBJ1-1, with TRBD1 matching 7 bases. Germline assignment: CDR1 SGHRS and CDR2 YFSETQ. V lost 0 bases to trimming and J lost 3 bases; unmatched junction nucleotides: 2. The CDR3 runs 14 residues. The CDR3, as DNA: TGCGCCAGCAGCTTGGACAGGGGTGACACTGAAGCTTTCTTT. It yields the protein CASSLDRGDTEAFF.

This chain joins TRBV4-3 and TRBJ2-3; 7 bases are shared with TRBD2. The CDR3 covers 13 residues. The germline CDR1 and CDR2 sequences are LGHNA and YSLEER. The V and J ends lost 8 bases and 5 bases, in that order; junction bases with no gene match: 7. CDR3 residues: CASGRAGIDTQYF. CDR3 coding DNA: TGCGCCAGCGGGAGGGCCGGGATAGATACGCAGTATTTT.

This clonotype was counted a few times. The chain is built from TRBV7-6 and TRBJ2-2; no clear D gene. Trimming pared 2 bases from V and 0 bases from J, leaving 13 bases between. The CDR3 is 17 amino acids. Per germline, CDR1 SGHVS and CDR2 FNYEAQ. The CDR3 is CASSLNLRRSNTGELFF. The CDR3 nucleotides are TGTGCCAGCAGCTTAAATCTTCGGAGATCGAACACCGGGGAGCTGTTTTTT.

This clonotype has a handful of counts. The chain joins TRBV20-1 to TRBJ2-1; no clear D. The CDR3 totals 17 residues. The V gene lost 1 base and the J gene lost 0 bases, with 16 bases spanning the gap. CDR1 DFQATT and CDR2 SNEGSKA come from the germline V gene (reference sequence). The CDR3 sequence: CSARGRTVWSSYNEQFF. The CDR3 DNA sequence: TGCAGTGCTAGAGGTAGGACGGTCTGGAGCTCCTACAATGAGCAGTTCTTC.

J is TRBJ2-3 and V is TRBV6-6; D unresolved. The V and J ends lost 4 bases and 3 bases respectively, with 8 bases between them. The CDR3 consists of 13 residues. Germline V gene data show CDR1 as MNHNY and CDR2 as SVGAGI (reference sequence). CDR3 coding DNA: TGTGCCAGCAGTTCTCCTCAAACAGATACGCAGTATTTT. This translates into CASSSPQTDTQYF.

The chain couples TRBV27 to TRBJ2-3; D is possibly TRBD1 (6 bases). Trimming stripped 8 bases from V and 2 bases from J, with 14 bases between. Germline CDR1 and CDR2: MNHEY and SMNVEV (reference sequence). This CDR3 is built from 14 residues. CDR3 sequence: CASGGAGNTDTQYF. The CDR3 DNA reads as TGTGCCAGCGGGGGCGCAGGGAACACAGATACGCAGTATTTT.

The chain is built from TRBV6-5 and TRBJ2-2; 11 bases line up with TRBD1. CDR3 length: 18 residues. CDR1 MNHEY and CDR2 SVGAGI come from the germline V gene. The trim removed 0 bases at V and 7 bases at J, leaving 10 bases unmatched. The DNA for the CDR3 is TGTGCCAGCAGTTACTCATCCGGGACAGGGGGTTGGATCGGGGAGCTGTTTTTT. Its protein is CASSYSSGTGGWIGELFF.